The clone carrying this TCR beta chain occurred once. As yet, its antigen is unknown. The CDR3 totals 13 residues. Germline CDR1 reads ENHRY; CDR2 reads SYGVKD. The V gene end was trimmed by 3 bases and the J gene end by 9 bases; junction bases not matched to a gene: 5. Sequencing used immunoSEQ multiplex PCR; TCRdb keeps in-frame clones, though not all of them. The data hold around 70,000 clones, with nearly 85% observed a single time. The sample belongs to a study of OX40 agonist ivuxolimab in advanced cancers. Study-wide context: Dosing consisted of intravenous ivuxolimab at 0.01 to 10 mg/kg every 2 weeks. Whole-study findings and limits: With doses of 0.1 to 3.0 mg/kg, CD4+ and CD8+ blood T cells had undergone clonal expansion by week 6.

Anyone with autoimmune disease history or systemic immunosuppression was excluded. This receptor was obtained from an adult with an advanced solid tumor such as melanoma, head and neck, liver or kidney cancer. This chain uses TRBV10-3 with TRBJ2-1; 7 positions agree with TRBD1. Sequences were derived from CD4+ or CD8+ T cells sorted from blood, sampled in a trial of the OX40 agonist ivuxolimab. CDR3 region: CAISDEGAGEQFF. Here the CDR3 DNA reads TGTGCCATCAGTGATGAGGGGGCGGGTGAGCAGTTCTTC.